The following is a T cell receptor beta chain sequence with its context. No antigen is known for it. A multiplex PCR was run with 60 Vbeta primers and 13 Jbeta primers. Libraries were prepared by immunoSEQ multiplex PCR; TCRdb keeps only in-frame clonotypes and omits some of them. The table records around 150,000 clones, 55% to 75% of them present only once. The data are from a study of cytomegalovirus exposure and HLA in healthy donors. Overall study findings and caveats: Several top significant clusters appeared, in a later analysis, to be linked to common viral pathogens. Across donors, presence/absence analyses took sequencing depth to be roughly uniform. The authors enumerated 180 or so TCR beta chains as linked to cytomegalovirus.

This CDR3 is 15 amino acids long. From germline, CDR1 is SQVTM and CDR2 ANQGSEA. V lost 0 bases, J lost 10 bases, and 9 bases stayed unmatched. The sample comprised PBMCs. The receptor comes from a woman aged 60 to 75 in good health and CMV-seropositive. This chain links TRBV29-1 with TRBJ2-1, with TRBD2 matching 10 bases. The CDR3 region is CSVEDWRTSGAEQFF. CDR3 nucleotide sequence: TGCAGCGTTGAAGATTGGAGGACTAGCGGAGCAGAGCAGTTCTTC.